The present T cell receptor beta chain was sequenced within a study of regulatory T cells in long-lasting Graves disease (dated by TCRdb to 2020 to 2022). General notes on the study: Antithyroid drugs had been taken for less than 3 months by newly diagnosed Graves' disease patients. Persistent Graves' disease patients were compared with newly diagnosed Graves' disease patients by peripheral blood TCR sequencing and RNA sequencing. The study took place in China and was registered as a clinical trial. A total of around 35 samples were covered by TCR sequencing, comprising roughly 13 persistent and approximately 20 newly diagnosed Graves' disease patients.

Results and caveats for the whole study, not just this receptor: The authors noted that the small sample size was a limitation that may lower accuracy. The study examined only peripheral blood because the primary lesion, thyroid tissue, could not be accessed. Sequencing and analysis were limited to the TCR beta chain. Persistent patients shared more public clonotypes among themselves (around 2,800) than newly diagnosed patients did (approximately 900). Compared with newly diagnosed patients, persistent Graves' disease patients had lower TCR Shannon entropy and fewer highly expanded clones, which suggests clonal expansion. Persistent disease showed preferential use of TRBV28, TRBJ1-2 and TRBJ2-5, whereas newly diagnosed disease favored TRBV20-1 and TRBJ2-1.

The CDR3 runs 12 residues from the cysteine to the phenylalanine. This entry keeps only the CDR3 DNA: 36 bases, framed from base 1. CDR1 and CDR2 (DFQATT, SNEGSKA) derive from the germline V gene (reference sequence). V is pared back by 1 base and J by 7 bases, with 9 bases lying between the germline termini. Library creation used multiplex PCR. TCRdb shows the sequencer as Illumina HiSeq 4000. To build TCR beta libraries, CDR3 regions were amplified by Arm-PCR using iRepertoire HTBI primers. Before sequencing, the PCR products went through gel purification. The authors processed their data as follows. Across samples, 60 to 80 TRBV and approximately 15 TRBJ segments were identified and used for gene usage analysis of CDR3 amino acid clonotypes. COPE and FqMerger were used to merge filtered high-quality paired reads into contigs. BLAST was used to align contigs to the IMGT TRBV, TRBD and TRBJ reference genes, and CDR3 was defined following IMGT. Any clonotype with a frequency above 0.1% was counted as a highly expanded clone. Shannon entropy was used to measure repertoire diversity, and the Gini coefficient was used to measure V-J evenness. A clonotype found in more than one individual was treated as public. TCRdb itself trimmed the public reads at Q25 with fastp, ran MiXCR and retained productive beta chains. Each entry merges the rows of one CDR3 protein and shows their most common DNA and genes. Clone size and V and J calls follow TCRdb, not the original study. The sample includes about 470,000 distinct CDR3 sequences, with about 17% observed a single time. More than 9% of the sample is taken by the ten largest.

The intended sense of this specimen's time point label: newly diagnosed GD, antithyroid drugs for less than 3 months. For both TCR sequencing and RNA sequencing, RNA was extracted from PBMCs in TRIzol. The diagnosis of Graves' disease followed American Thyroid Association guidelines. Patients for the study were recruited at an endocrinology department in Xi'an, China. Each patient gave approximately 8.8 milliliters of peripheral blood, collected in an EDTA anticoagulant tube. Ficoll Paque Plus density gradient separation was used to isolate PBMCs, and no further T cell sorting was done. RNA quality was checked with an Agilent 2100 Bioanalyzer and agarose gel, and concentration with a NanoDrop 2000. With regard to this clonotype: Its antigen specificity is not known. The record has no base qualities; no much larger clone is one base away.

The data were also submitted as part of a second study, on T cells in Graves' hyperthyroidism and ophthalmopathy. As that second paper reports: Graves' hyperthyroidism was defined as stable when no progression to ophthalmopathy occurred over 18 months of follow-up. Hyperthyroidism patients were newly diagnosed, with disease duration under 2 months, and aged 18 to 65 years. The study excluded patients with uncontrolled infections, other autoimmune diseases, pregnancy or lactation. Diagnoses relied on clinical symptoms, serum thyroxine and TRAb, thyroid ultrasound and orbital computed tomography. The TCR CDR3 was subjected to a first round of RT-PCR using the HTBI primer set and the Qiagen OneStep RT-PCR kit. Most expanded thyroid clonotypes (frequency above 0.001) were also detected in blood, a finding suggesting that blood repertoires may reflect thyroid immune responses. A 13 V-J signature model separated ophthalmopathy from stable hyperthyroidism, with roughly 88% sensitivity and 81% to 83% specificity in cross-validation and 80%/75% in testing. During validation, the model predicted progression to ophthalmopathy a median of about 6.5 months ahead of onset, with more than 55% sensitivity and roughly 75% specificity. To identify distinguishing TCR V-J signatures, a discovery cohort of some 99 patients was used, comprising roughly 45 with Graves' ophthalmopathy and under 60 with stable Graves' hyperthyroidism. An independent validation cohort of around 19 hyperthyroidism patients and about 15 patients who later progressed to ophthalmopathy tested prospective prediction of ophthalmopathy. The 100 discovery patients were divided at random into training and test sets in a 7:3 ratio. In addition, the study compared T-cell repertoires in thyroid tissue and in blood from six Graves' hyperthyroidism patients. Once sampling was done, hyperthyroidism patients were given methimazole at a starting dose of 30 mg daily, whereas ophthalmopathy patients were given high-dose intravenous methylprednisolone. Libraries were constructed in a second round of multiplex PCR, after which size selection and purification were performed. Sequencing of the libraries was done on an Illumina HiSeq2000 using paired-end 100 bp reads. SOAPnuke was used to process the raw data, with reads discarded if the reads contained adapters or uncalled bases, had a mean Phred below 15, or lacked an exact constant-primer or identifier match. COPE v1.2.5 was used to merge high-quality paired reads, and clonotypes were defined as unique nucleotide sequences. MiTCR v1.1 was used to align clonotypes to the IMGT TRBV, TRBD and TRBJ reference segments. Analysis was restricted to V-J combinations with a frequency above 0.0001, which covered approximately 99% of repertoires. The TCS score was defined as the ratio of F50 (clonal expansion) to E x V (chaos), calculated using BLOSUM62-based TCRdist between CDR3 peptides within each V-J. Welch's t-statistics and random forest reduced around 550 V-J features to some 14, which were used in a naive Bayes classifier (R e1071). No statistical method was used to fix the sample size in advance, and group allocation was not hidden from the investigators. The paper describes TCR Vbeta CDR3 sequencing of about 140 peripheral blood samples, made up of some 40 ophthalmopathy patients, some 76 hyperthyroidism patients and 17 progressor patients.

Recombination joined TRBV20-1 with TRBJ2-3, with no confident D gene call. The sequencing used peripheral blood mononuclear cells (PBMCs), collected at new diagnosis, from a patient treated with antithyroid drugs. The receptor was derived from a man in his forties with Graves disease. Donor details come from another sample of the same person, matched by shared clones. The DNA reads TGCAGTGCTAGAGTGGACCTAAATACGCAGTATTTT. It specifies CSARVDLNTQYF.